This TCR beta chain originates from a study of cytomegalovirus exposure and HLA in healthy donors. Regarding the study as a whole: Likely technical artifact: a cluster of highly shared sequence variants. Per a prior analysis, the majority of TCR beta V segments were productive roughly 90% or roughly 30% of the time. Cytomegalovirus status was reportedly diagnosed by the classifier with high sensitivity and specificity. Despite most TCR sequences being rare, some public TCRs occurred in many donors.

There are 16 residues in the CDR3. Germline assignment: CDR1 LGHNA and CDR2 YSLEER. Trimming shortened V by 0 bases and J by 0 bases, and 8 bases separated the two germline ends. The PCR contained 60 Vbeta and 13 Jbeta primers. Using immunoSEQ multiplex PCR, the repertoire was profiled, and TCRdb retains in-frame clones only, with some absent. The sample has 150,000 to 200,000 clones; 75% to 85% are singletons. Worth noting for this clone: Its specificity is unknown.

The sample consisted of PBMCs. The source is a woman aged 25 to 39 in good health and CMV-seropositive. The chain combines TRBV4-3 with TRBJ2-2, with D possibly TRBD2 on 6 matching bases. The CDR3 DNA is TGCGCCAGCAGCCAAGAAATAGCGGCGAACACCGGGGAGCTGTTTTTT. Translating it yields CASSQEIAANTGELFF.